This section outlines one T cell receptor (beta chain) sequence together with its context. This CDR3 has 14 amino acids. Trimming pared 4 bases from V and 4 bases from J, leaving 14 bases between. From germline, CDR1 is SGHRS and CDR2 YFSETQ. The data are from a study of T cell changes during pregnancy in multiple sclerosis. Assay: immunoSEQ multiplex PCR; the TCRdb copy retains only in-frame clones and omits some. The sample has some 85,000 clones; about 93% are singletons. The sample consisted of peripheral blood, taken in the second trimester of pregnancy. This TCR was recovered from a female donor in good health, enrolled as a control in a pregnancy study. The chain couples TRBV5-1 to TRBJ1-1, with D perhaps matching TRBD1 (6 bases). The CDR3 protein is CASSPQQGSTEAFF. The CDR3 coding sequence is TGCGCCAGCAGCCCCCAACAGGGAAGCACTGAAGCTTTCTTT.